These 25 T cell receptor beta chains originate from one sample sequenced in a study of regulatory T cells in long-lasting Graves disease. Regarding time point: newly diagnosed GD, antithyroid drugs for less than 3 months. Isolated PBMC RNA provided the starting material for the TCR library. Libraries of TCR beta came from iRepertoire HTBI primers plus Arm-PCR of CDR3 regions. One entry per CDR3 protein, called by TCRdb with MiXCR from the multiplex PCR reads. The repertoire holds some 600,000 distinct CDR3 sequences, with about 16% as singletons. The same data also contributed to another study, on T cells in Graves' hyperthyroidism and ophthalmopathy.

This material consisted of peripheral blood mononuclear cells (PBMCs), taken at new diagnosis, from a patient treated with antithyroid drugs. Receptors were obtained from a man aged 18 to 30 with Graves disease.

This clonotype was seen at least ten times. CDR3 in amino acids: CASRLGMNTEAFF. The DNA of the CDR3 is TGTGCCAGCAGACTAGGAATGAACACTGAAGCTTTCTTT. The V gene is TRBV2, the J gene TRBJ1-1; D gene uncertain. V was clipped by 6 bases and J by 0 bases, with 8 bases between them. Germline CDR1 reads SNHLY; CDR2 reads FYNNEI. The CDR3 runs 13 residues.

V is TRBV19 and J is TRBJ2-1, with 7 bases aligning to TRBD2. This CDR3 spans 17 amino acids. J lost 2 bases, V lost 7 bases, and 14 bases had no gene match. The germline V gene has CDR1 LNHDA and CDR2 SQIVND (reference sequence). CDR3 DNA sequence: TGTGCCAGTAAAATAGGATCCGGGAGGCCCCCCTACAATGAGCAGTTCTTC. Protein: CASKIGSGRPPYNEQFF.

This clonotype has at least ten counts. A read error may be the cause here, since a much bigger clone is one base away. The V and J genes are TRBV27 and TRBJ2-7; D is uncertain. Germline V gene sequence: CDR1 MNHEY, CDR2 SMNVEV (reference sequence). V lost 3 bases, J lost 2 bases, and 2 bases lay in between. CDR3 length: 11 residues. CDR3 DNA: TGTGCCAGCAGTTTGCCCTACGAGCAGTACTTC. Translated: CASSLPYEQYF.

This clonotype has at least ten counts. The J gene is TRBJ2-3, the V gene TRBV12-3 or TRBV12-4, with D possibly matching TRBD2 (5 bases). This CDR3 has 12 residues. V dropped 4 bases and J dropped 5 bases, with 7 bases sitting between them. Here the CDR3 reads CASSWAGDTQYF. The CDR3, as DNA: TGTGCCAGCAGTTGGGCGGGAGATACGCAGTATTTT.

This clonotype was detected a few times. This chain links TRBV6-2 or TRBV6-3 with TRBJ1-2; TRBD1 matches at 7 bases. The CDR3 consists of 14 residues. After removal of 2 bases from V and 8 bases from J, the junction contained 8 bases not matched to a gene. Germline loops: CDR1 MNHEY, CDR2 SVGEGT. The CDR3 DNA follows: TGTGCCAGCAGTTACCTAGCTGGACAGGAGGGCTACACCTTC. This sequence encodes CASSYLAGQEGYTF.

The chain has TRBV5-4 and TRBJ2-1; unclear D gene. This CDR3 is 14 amino acids long. Germline V gene data show CDR1 as SGHNT and CDR2 as YYREEE (reference sequence). V was shortened by 10 bases and J by 0 bases, with 14 bases between the two germline ends. The DNA for the CDR3 is TGTGCCTTCTCGACACCGAGCTCCTACAATGAGCAGTTCTTC. This codes for CAFSTPSSYNEQFF.

This clonotype came up a few times. This chain links TRBV6-2 or TRBV6-3 with TRBJ2-3; tentatively, D is TRBD1 (5 bases). V dropped 0 bases and J dropped 3 bases, with 10 bases sitting between them. CDR3 length equals 15 residues. The V gene's germline CDR1 is MNHEY and CDR2 SVGEGT. The CDR3 region is CASSYSLGPTDTQYF. CDR3 in DNA: TGTGCCAGCAGTTACTCCCTGGGGCCAACAGATACGCAGTATTTT.

In this sample, this clonotype turned up a few times. It is likely a read error, because the conserved phenylalanine at the end of the CDR3 is missing. The V call is TRBV12-3 or TRBV12-4, the J call TRBJ2-6, with 12 bases fitting TRBD2. V was pared by 6 bases and J by 4 bases, with 25 bases of the junction left unmatched. The CDR3 extends over 23 amino acids. CDR3 DNA sequence: TGTGCCAGCAGCCAACACACCGCGGGACTAGCGGGTCCTCCCGCGCGGGGGGCCAACGTCCTGACTCTC. As protein: CASSQHTAGLAGPPARGANVLTL.

This clonotype was seen a single time. A much larger clone is a single base away; this may be a read error. The chain carries TRBV7-2 and TRBJ2-1; the D is unclear. The CDR3 loop spans 12 amino acids. Germline V gene data show CDR1 as SGHTA and CDR2 as FQGNSA. The CDR3 reads CASSSAGYEQLF. In DNA, the CDR3 is TGTGCCAGCAGCTCAGCTGGCTATGAGCAGCTCTTC.

This clonotype was seen repeatedly, ten times or more. V usage is TRBV7-2 and J usage is TRBJ2-1; a weak D match, TRBD2 (5 bases). Germline V gives CDR1 SGHTA, CDR2 FQGNSA. Trimming took 2 bases from V and 9 from J, leaving 14 bases between them. CDR3 size: 14 residues. In nucleotides, the CDR3 is TGTGCCAGCAGCTTACCCGGGATGGGCGGTGAGCAGTTCTTC. Translated: CASSLPGMGGEQFF. Combining the CDR3 with reference TRBV7-2 and TRBJ2-1 gives the whole variable domain GAGVSQSPSNKVTEKGKDVELRCDPISGHTALYWYRQSLGQGLEFLIYFQGNSAPDKSGLPSDRFSAERTGGSVSTLTIQRTQQEDSAVYLCASSLPGMGGEQFFGPGTRLTVL.

This clonotype was picked up a small number of times. The CDR3 loop is CASSQEGDYYEQYF. Written as DNA, the CDR3 is TGCGCCAGCAGCCAAGAGGGGGACTACTACGAGCAGTACTTC. The chain uses TRBV4-1 and TRBJ2-7; 7 nucleotides match TRBD2. V shed 0 bases, J shed 3 bases, and the junction held 2 bases outside the gene matches. Germline V gene lookup returns CDR1 MGHRA and CDR2 YSYEKL. The CDR3 extends over 14 amino acids.

This clonotype was observed many times. The chain combines TRBV11-3 with TRBJ2-1; D is possibly TRBD1 (7 bases). The CDR3 spans 17 residues. The V and J ends lost 0 bases and 7 bases respectively, with 19 bases between them. Germline CDR1 reads SGHNT; CDR2 reads YENEEA. CDR3 DNA: TGTGCCAGCAGCTTAGACCCCCTCCAGGGGGGCAGGAATGAGCAGTTCTTC. This codes for CASSLDPLQGGRNEQFF.

This clonotype has a handful of counts. V and J are TRBV6-5 and TRBJ1-2, with a possible D match to TRBD1 (5 bases). CDR3 size: 16 residues. Per germline, CDR1 MNHEY and CDR2 SVGAGI. Between the trimmed V and J ends, which lost 0 bases and 3 bases, there was a span of 14 bases. In DNA, the CDR3 is TGTGCCAGCAGTTACTCGAGGAGGGGTGCACACTATGGCTACACCTTC. Translated: CASSYSRRGAHYGYTF.

This clonotype came up many times. V usage is TRBV12-3 or TRBV12-4 and J usage is TRBJ2-7; D is perhaps TRBD2 (7 bases). The V end was cut by 6 bases, the J end by 2 bases, with 14 bases between. This CDR3 is built from 14 residues. The CDR3, as DNA: TGTGCCAGCAGGGGGGGGCATGGGGCCTACGAGCAGTACTTC. It specifies CASRGGHGAYEQYF.

The gene calls are TRBV20-1 and TRBJ1-6, with D possibly being TRBD1 (5 bases). V was shortened by 5 bases and J by 5 bases, with 10 bases between the two germline ends. The CDR3 length is 13 residues. The germline CDR1 and CDR2 sequences are DFQATT and SNEGSKA (reference sequence). The CDR3 reads CSAGRQNNSPLHF. Written as DNA, the CDR3 is TGCAGTGCTGGTAGACAGAATAATTCACCCCTCCACTTT.

This clonotype was found many times. The chain carries TRBV20-1 and TRBJ2-2; D may be TRBD1 (6 bases). Germline V gene data show CDR1 as DFQATT and CDR2 as SNEGSKA (reference sequence). CDR3 length equals 15 residues. V was pared by 6 bases and J by 4 bases, with 18 bases between. Here the CDR3 reads CSAQQGALSTGELFF. The CDR3 nucleotides read TGCAGTGCGCAACAGGGAGCACTAAGCACCGGGGAGCTGTTTTTT.

J is TRBJ2-1 and V is TRBV6-2 or TRBV6-3, with 7 bases that match TRBD2. The CDR3 consists of 14 residues. With 5 bases clipped from V and 0 bases from J, the junction kept 1 base outside the gene matches. Per germline, CDR1 MNHEY and CDR2 SVGEGT. CDR3 nucleotides: TGTGCCAGCAGTCGACTAGCCTCCTACAATGAGCAGTTCTTC. Translation: CASSRLASYNEQFF.

In its sample, this clonotype was seen many times. The CDR3 sequence: CASSPTGTGRRYEQYF. The CDR3 DNA reads as TGTGCCAGCAGCCCCACCGGGACAGGGCGTCGCTACGAGCAGTACTTC. V and J are TRBV13 and TRBJ2-7, with 9 bases fitting TRBD1. Germline V lookup: CDR1 PRHDT, CDR2 FYEKMQ (reference sequence). V trimming: 5 bases; J trimming: 3 bases; junction bases outside the gene matches: 11. The length of the CDR3 is 16 residues.

In its sample, this clonotype was seen many times. V is TRBV29-1 and J is TRBJ1-1; TRBD1 might be the D (5 bases). CDR3 length equals 13 residues. Per the germline V gene, CDR1 is SQVTM and CDR2 is ANQGSEA. V dropped 4 bases and J dropped 3 bases, with 12 bases sitting between them. The CDR3 coding sequence is TGCAGCGTTGTCCGAGGGGCGGACACTGAAGCTTTCTTT. It translates to CSVVRGADTEAFF. The whole variable domain, filled in from reference TRBV29-1 and TRBJ1-1, reads SAVISQKPSRDICQRGTSLTIQCQVDSQVTMMFWYRQQPGQSLTLIATANQGSEATYESGFVIDKFPISRPNLTFSTLTVSNMSPEDSSIYLCSVVRGADTEAFFGQGTRLTVV.

This chain links TRBV29-1 with TRBJ2-7, with 7 bases that match TRBD2. Germline V gene sequence: CDR1 SQVTM, CDR2 ANQGSEA. The CDR3 is 13 amino acids. J gave up 4 bases and V 8 bases, and 11 bases lay outside the gene matches. The CDR3 DNA reads TGCAGCACCATCGGGGACGGGGGGTACGAGCAGTACTTC. Protein sequence: CSTIGDGGYEQYF.

This clonotype was counted only a few times. The chain combines TRBV24-1 with TRBJ2-1, with 10 bases aligning to TRBD1. The J segment lost 4 bases and the V segment lost 6 bases, leaving 5 bases of the junction unmatched. Germline loops: CDR1 KGHDR, CDR2 SFDVKD. This CDR3 is built from 15 residues. The CDR3 coding sequence is TGTGCCACCAGTCCAGACAGGGGGCTATACAATGAGCAGTTCTTC. Protein sequence: CATSPDRGLYNEQFF.

This clonotype was picked up a small number of times. The chain has TRBV29-1 and TRBJ1-3, with unresolved D. This CDR3 comprises 14 residues. Trimming stripped 4 bases from V and 3 bases from J, with 13 bases between. Germline V gene data show CDR1 as SQVTM and CDR2 as ANQGSEA. The CDR3 is CSVAGWENGNTIYF. In DNA form, the CDR3 reads TGCAGCGTTGCTGGGTGGGAAAATGGAAACACCATATATTTT.

This clonotype was found many times. CDR3 nucleotides: TGTGCCAGCAGCCTCAGCGGAACGGGCGAGCAGTACTTC. Translation gives CASSLSGTGEQYF. The J gene is TRBJ2-7, the V gene TRBV11-2; tentative D call: TRBD2 (5 bases). The CDR3 length is 13 residues. Per the germline V gene, CDR1 is SGHAT and CDR2 is FQNNGV. With 5 bases removed from V and 6 bases from J, the gap between germline ends came to 14 bases.

This clonotype was counted between two and nine times. V usage is TRBV7-9 and J usage is TRBJ2-7; TRBD1 aligns across 9 bases. V lost 3 bases and J lost 2; bases outside the gene matches: 8. Germline values: CDR1 SEHNR, CDR2 FQNEAQ (reference sequence). This CDR3 has 16 amino acids. The CDR3 protein is CASSFGLGQGTYEQYF. The CDR3 DNA reads TGTGCCAGCAGCTTCGGGCTGGGACAGGGTACCTACGAGCAGTACTTC. Full variable domain (rest looked up from reference TRBV7-9 and TRBJ2-7): DTGVSQNPRHKITKRGQNVTFRCDPISEHNRLYWYRQTLGQGPEFLTYFQNEAQLEKSRLLSDRFSAERPKGSFSTLEIQRTEQGDSAMYLCASSFGLGQGTYEQYFGPGTRLTVT.

This clonotype was observed a handful of times. The CDR3 DNA reads as TGTGCCAGCATTTCGGGACAGATGACAAACATTCAGTACTTC. Amino acids: CASISGQMTNIQYF. The chain has TRBV28 and TRBJ2-4, with 7 nucleotides matching TRBD1. Germline loops: CDR1 MDHEN, CDR2 SYDVKM. This CDR3 is built from 14 residues. The ends lost 7 bases at V and 6 bases at J; junction bases unmatched: 9.